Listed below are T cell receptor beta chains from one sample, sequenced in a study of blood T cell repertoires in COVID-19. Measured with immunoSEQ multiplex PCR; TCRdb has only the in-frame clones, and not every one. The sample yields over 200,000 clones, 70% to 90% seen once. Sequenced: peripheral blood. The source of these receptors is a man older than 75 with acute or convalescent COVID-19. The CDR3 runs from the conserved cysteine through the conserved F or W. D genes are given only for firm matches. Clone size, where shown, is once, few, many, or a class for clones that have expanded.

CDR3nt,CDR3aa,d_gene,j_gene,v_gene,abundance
TGCAGCGTTGGGGGGACTAGCGGGAGATCCAATGAGCAGTTCTTC,CSVGGTSGRSNEQFF,TRBD2,TRBJ2-1,TRBV29-1,-
TGTGCCAGCAGTATCAGGTCTGGGGCCAACGTCCTGACTTTC,CASSIRSGANVLTF,-,TRBJ2-6,TRBV2,once
TGTGCCAGCCGGACACGATTGTCGAACACTGAAGCTTTCTTT,CASRTRLSNTEAFF,-,TRBJ1-1,TRBV6-5,-
TGTGCCAGCAGTGAAGTGCGGGAAGCCCGCTCTGGGGCCAACGTCCTGACTTTC,CASSEVREARSGANVLTF,-,TRBJ2-6,TRBV2,-
TGTGCCAGCAGGGCCGGGACTAGCTTCTACAATGAGCAGTTCTTC,CASRAGTSFYNEQFF,TRBD2,TRBJ2-1,TRBV2,-
TGCGCCAGCAGCCCCCGACTAGCGGCTGACACAGATACGCAGTATTTT,CASSPRLAADTDTQYF,TRBD2,TRBJ2-3,TRBV4-1,-
TGTGCCATCAGTGATGTTCTAGGTTACGAGCAGTACTTC,CAISDVLGYEQYF,-,TRBJ2-7,TRBV10-3,-
TGTGCCGGGTCCGGGGGGGCCCCTGGAAACACCATATATTTT,CAGSGGAPGNTIYF,-,TRBJ1-3,TRBV19,-
TGTGCCAGCAGTGACGGTTTTCGGCCCCAGCATTTT,CASSDGFRPQHF,-,TRBJ1-5,TRBV6-1,-
TGTGCCAGCTCGTCGGGACAGGGGTTTGAAGCTTTCTTT,CASSSGQGFEAFF,TRBD1,TRBJ1-1,TRBV18,-
TGTGCCAGCAGCCCGCAGGGGGCATGGGAGACCCAGTACTTC,CASSPQGAWETQYF,TRBD1,TRBJ2-5,TRBV7-9,-
TGTGCCAGCAGCTCGCGGGGGGCCGAAGGCTATGGCTACACCTTC,CASSSRGAEGYGYTF,-,TRBJ1-2,TRBV7-9,-
TGTGCCAGCAGGGAGACAGGGGGCGTTGAAAAACTGTTTTTT,CASRETGGVEKLFF,TRBD1,TRBJ1-4,TRBV28,-
TGTGCCACCAGTGATGGCAGGGGGTACCAAGAGACCCAGTACTTC,CATSDGRGYQETQYF,TRBD1,TRBJ2-5,TRBV24-1,-
TGTGCCAGCAGTCTCCCGGGAGGGGGGCTACACAATTCACCCCTCCACTTT,CASSLPGGGLHNSPLHF,-,TRBJ1-6,TRBV28,once
TGCGCCAGCAGCGTACAATCAGATACGCAGTATTTT,CASSVQSDTQYF,-,TRBJ2-3,TRBV5-1,-
TGTGCTAGTGGTTTGGTACAGGGTGGGAGTACTGAAGCTTTCTTT,CASGLVQGGSTEAFF,-,TRBJ1-1,TRBV12-5,-
TGTGCCAGTACCCTTCAGGGCGGGGAGCTGTTTTTT,CASTLQGGELFF,-,TRBJ2-2,TRBV19,few
TGTGCCAGCAGCCCGTACAGGGAAATGAACTCACCCCTCCACTTT,CASSPYREMNSPLHF,-,TRBJ1-6,TRBV7-9,-
TGTGCCAGCACGACCACAGCCTCTATTGGCTACACCTTC,CASTTTASIGYTF,-,TRBJ1-2,TRBV2,-
TGTGCCAGCCTGACGGGAGCCGGGGAGCTGTTTTTT,CASLTGAGELFF,-,TRBJ2-2,TRBV7-9,-
TGCGCCAGCAGCCCGCAGACGGGTTCAGGAAACACCATATATTTT,CASSPQTGSGNTIYF,-,TRBJ1-3,TRBV5-1,-
TGTGCCAGCACCATTAGCGGGGTCACAGATACGCAGTATTTT,CASTISGVTDTQYF,TRBD2,TRBJ2-3,TRBV5-4,-
TGTGCCAGCAGCAAAACACCGAACACCGGGGAGCTGTTTTTT,CASSKTPNTGELFF,-,TRBJ2-2,TRBV9,-
TGCGCCAGCAGCCGACTAGCGGAGAACAATGAGCAGTTCTTC,CASSRLAENNEQFF,TRBD2,TRBJ2-1,TRBV5-1,-
TGTGCCAGCTCACCACGGGAGGGTGATACGCAGTATTTT,CASSPREGDTQYF,TRBD2,TRBJ2-3,TRBV18,-
TGCGCCAGCAGCCCGGGGACAGATTTCTACGAGCAGTACTTC,CASSPGTDFYEQYF,TRBD1,TRBJ2-7,TRBV4-1,once
TGTGCCAGCAGTCCCTTTATACAGGTTTACACAGATACGCAGTATTTT,CASSPFIQVYTDTQYF,-,TRBJ2-3,TRBV27,-
TGTGCCAGCAGTCCAGGACAGGGCGAGCAGTTCTTC,CASSPGQGEQFF,TRBD1,TRBJ2-1,TRBV6-5,-
TGCGCCAGCAGTCCAGGGGGAGTGAACACTGAAGCTTTCTTT,CASSPGGVNTEAFF,TRBD1,TRBJ1-1,TRBV5-1,-
TGCAGCGGGACGACAGAAAGCTCCTACGAGCAGTACTTC,CSGTTESSYEQYF,-,TRBJ2-7,TRBV29-1,once
TGTGCCAGCAGTACGCACCTGGGCGCTAACGAGCAGTACTTC,CASSTHLGANEQYF,-,TRBJ2-7,TRBV27,-
TGTGCCAGCAGTTTTGGAAACAGGAACACTGAAGCTTTCTTT,CASSFGNRNTEAFF,-,TRBJ1-1,TRBV28,-
TGTGCCAGCAGCCAAGATGCCGGGGGCAATCAGCCCCAGCATTTT,CASSQDAGGNQPQHF,-,TRBJ1-5,TRBV3-1/TRBV3-2,-
TGTGCCGTCGAAAAGAGTACCACCGGGGTGACGCAGTATTTT,CAVEKSTTGVTQYF,-,TRBJ2-3,TRBV28,-
TGTGCCAGCAGAGGGACAGGCAATCAGCCCCAGCATTTT,CASRGTGNQPQHF,TRBD1,TRBJ1-5,TRBV6-5,-
TGTGCCAGCAGTTTATCACCGGGGGGGGCACAATATAATTCACCCCTCCACTTT,CASSLSPGGAQYNSPLHF,-,TRBJ1-6,TRBV27,once
TGTGCCATACTAGCGGGAGCGGCCTACAATGAGCAGTTCTTC,CAILAGAAYNEQFF,TRBD2,TRBJ2-1,TRBV6-5,-